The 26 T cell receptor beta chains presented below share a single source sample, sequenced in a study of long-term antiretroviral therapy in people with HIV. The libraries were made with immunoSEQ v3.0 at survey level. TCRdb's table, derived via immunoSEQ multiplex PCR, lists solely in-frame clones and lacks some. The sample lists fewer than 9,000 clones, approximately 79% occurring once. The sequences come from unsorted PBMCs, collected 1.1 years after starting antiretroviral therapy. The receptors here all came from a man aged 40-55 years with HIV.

CDR3 protein: CASSPGQGEEKLFF. Written as DNA, the CDR3 is TGTGCCAGCAGCCCTGGACAGGGGGAAGAAAAACTGTTTTTT. The V gene is TRBV7-9, the J gene TRBJ1-4; 10 bases map to TRBD1. The CDR3 runs 14 residues. Germline CDR1 is SEHNR and CDR2 is FQNEAQ (reference sequence). With 5 bases clipped from V and 8 bases from J, the junction kept 5 bases outside the gene matches.

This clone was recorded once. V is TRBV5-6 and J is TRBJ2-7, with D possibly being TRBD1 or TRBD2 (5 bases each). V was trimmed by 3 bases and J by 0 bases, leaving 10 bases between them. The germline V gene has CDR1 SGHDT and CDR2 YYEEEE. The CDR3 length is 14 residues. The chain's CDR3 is CASSWGTSSYEQYF. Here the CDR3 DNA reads TGTGCCAGCAGCTGGGGGACCAGCTCCTACGAGCAGTACTTC.

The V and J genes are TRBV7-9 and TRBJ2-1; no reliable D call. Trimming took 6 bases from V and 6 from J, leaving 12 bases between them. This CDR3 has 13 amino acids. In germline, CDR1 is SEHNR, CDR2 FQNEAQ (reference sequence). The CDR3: CASSPGRINEQFF. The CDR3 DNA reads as TGTGCCAGCAGTCCTGGGCGCATCAATGAGCAGTTCTTC.

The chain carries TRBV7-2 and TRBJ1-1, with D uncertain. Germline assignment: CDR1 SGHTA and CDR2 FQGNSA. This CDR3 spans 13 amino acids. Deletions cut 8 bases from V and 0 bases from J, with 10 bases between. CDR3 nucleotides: TGTGCCAGCGGCCTTGAGGTGAACACTGAAGCTTTCTTT. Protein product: CASGLEVNTEAFF.

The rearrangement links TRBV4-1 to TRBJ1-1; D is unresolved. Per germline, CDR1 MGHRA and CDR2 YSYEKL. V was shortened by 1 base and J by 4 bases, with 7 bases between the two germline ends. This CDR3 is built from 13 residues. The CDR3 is CASSQGQGTEAFF. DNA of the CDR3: TGCGCCAGCAGCCAAGGACAAGGCACTGAAGCTTTCTTT.

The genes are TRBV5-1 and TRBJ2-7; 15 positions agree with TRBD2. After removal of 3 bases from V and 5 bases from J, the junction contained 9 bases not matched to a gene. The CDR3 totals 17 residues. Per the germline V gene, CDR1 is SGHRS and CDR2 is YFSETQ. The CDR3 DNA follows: TGCGCCAGCAGCTCACCTGGGACTAGCGGGGGGTATGACGAGCAGTACTTC. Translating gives CASSSPGTSGGYDEQYF.

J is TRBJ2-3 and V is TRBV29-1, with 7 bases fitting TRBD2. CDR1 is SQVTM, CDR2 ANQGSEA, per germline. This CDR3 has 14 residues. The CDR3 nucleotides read TGCATCACATCATTCGCGGGGGGCACAGATACGCAGTATTTT. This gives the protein CITSFAGGTDTQYF.

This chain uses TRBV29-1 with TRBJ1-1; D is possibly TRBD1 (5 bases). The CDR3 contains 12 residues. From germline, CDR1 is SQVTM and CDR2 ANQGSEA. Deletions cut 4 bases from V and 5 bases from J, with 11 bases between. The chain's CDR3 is CSVGAGWTEAFF. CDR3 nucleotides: TGCAGCGTTGGGGCAGGGTGGACTGAAGCTTTCTTT.

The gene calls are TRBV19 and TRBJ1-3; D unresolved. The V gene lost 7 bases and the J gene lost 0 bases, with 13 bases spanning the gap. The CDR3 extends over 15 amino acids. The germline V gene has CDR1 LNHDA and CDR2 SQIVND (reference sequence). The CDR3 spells CASTAGSGSGNTIYF. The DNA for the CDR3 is TGTGCCAGTACCGCAGGTTCAGGCTCTGGAAACACCATATATTTT.

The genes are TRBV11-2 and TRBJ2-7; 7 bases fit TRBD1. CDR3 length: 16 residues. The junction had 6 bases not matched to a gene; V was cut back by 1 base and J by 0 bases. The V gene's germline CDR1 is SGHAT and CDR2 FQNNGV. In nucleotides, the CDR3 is TGTGCCAGCAGCTTAGCTCGACAGGGAAGCTCCTACGAGCAGTACTTC. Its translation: CASSLARQGSSYEQYF.

The CDR3 sequence: CASSFENTGELFF. CDR3 coding DNA: TGTGCCAGCAGCTTCGAAAACACCGGGGAGCTGTTTTTT. The rearrangement links TRBV7-3 to TRBJ2-2, with D unclear. The CDR3 has 13 residues. Trimming stripped 3 bases from V and 2 bases from J, with 4 bases between. Germline V gives CDR1 SGHTA, CDR2 FQGTGA.

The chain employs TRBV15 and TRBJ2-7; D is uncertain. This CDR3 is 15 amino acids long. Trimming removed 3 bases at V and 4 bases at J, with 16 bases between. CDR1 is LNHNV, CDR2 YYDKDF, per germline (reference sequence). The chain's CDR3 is CATSSGLAGEYEQYF. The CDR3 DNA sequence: TGTGCCACCAGCAGCGGTCTCGCAGGAGAGTACGAGCAGTACTTC.

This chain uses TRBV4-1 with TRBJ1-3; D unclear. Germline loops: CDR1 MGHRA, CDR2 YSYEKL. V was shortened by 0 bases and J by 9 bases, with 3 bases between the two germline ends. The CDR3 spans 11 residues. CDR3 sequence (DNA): TGCGCCAGCAGCCAAGATGTCACCATATATTTT. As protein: CASSQDVTIYF.

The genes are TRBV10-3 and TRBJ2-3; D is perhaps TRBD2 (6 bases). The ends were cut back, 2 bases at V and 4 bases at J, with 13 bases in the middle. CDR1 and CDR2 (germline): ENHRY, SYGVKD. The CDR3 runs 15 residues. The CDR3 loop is CAISEIGGRADTQYF. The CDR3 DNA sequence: TGTGCCATCAGTGAGATCGGGGGACGCGCAGATACGCAGTATTTT.

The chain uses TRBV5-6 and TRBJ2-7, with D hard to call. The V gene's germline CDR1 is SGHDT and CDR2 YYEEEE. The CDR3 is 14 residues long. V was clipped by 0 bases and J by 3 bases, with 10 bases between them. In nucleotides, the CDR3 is TGTGCCAGCAGCTTGGCTGGGTCGGGCTACGAGCAGTACTTC. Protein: CASSLAGSGYEQYF.

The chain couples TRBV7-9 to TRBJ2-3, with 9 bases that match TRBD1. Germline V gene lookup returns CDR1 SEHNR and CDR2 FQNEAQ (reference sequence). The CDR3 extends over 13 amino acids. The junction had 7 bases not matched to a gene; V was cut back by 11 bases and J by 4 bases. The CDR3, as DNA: TGTGCCTCCCGGGACAGGGAGGCAGATACGCAGTATTTT. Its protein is CASRDREADTQYF.

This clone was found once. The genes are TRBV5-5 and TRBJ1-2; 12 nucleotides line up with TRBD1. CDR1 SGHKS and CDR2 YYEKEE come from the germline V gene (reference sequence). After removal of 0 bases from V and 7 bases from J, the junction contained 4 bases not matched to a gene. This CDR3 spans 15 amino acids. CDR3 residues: CASSLAGQGAGGYTF. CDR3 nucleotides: TGTGCCAGCAGCTTGGCGGGACAGGGGGCAGGTGGCTACACCTTC.

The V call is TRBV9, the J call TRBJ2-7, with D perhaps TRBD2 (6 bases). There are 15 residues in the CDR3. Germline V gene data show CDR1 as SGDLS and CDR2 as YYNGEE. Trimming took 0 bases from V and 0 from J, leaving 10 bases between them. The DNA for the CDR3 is TGTGCCAGCAGCGTAGGGAGGGCAGCCTCCTACGAGCAGTACTTC. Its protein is CASSVGRAASYEQYF.

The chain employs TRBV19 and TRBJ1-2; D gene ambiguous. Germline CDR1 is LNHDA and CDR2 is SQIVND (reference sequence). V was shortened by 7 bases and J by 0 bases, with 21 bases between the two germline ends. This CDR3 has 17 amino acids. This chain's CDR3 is CASNQSGFVKSNYGYTF. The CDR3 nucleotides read TGTGCCAGTAACCAGTCCGGTTTTGTAAAATCTAACTATGGCTACACCTTC.

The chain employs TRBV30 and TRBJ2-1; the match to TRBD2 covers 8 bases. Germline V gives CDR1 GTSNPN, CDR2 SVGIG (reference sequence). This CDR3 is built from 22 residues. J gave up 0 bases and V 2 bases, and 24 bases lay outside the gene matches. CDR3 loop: CAWSPSPVESRGAESSYNEQFF. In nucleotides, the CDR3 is TGTGCCTGGAGTCCCTCTCCCGTTGAGTCGCGGGGGGCCGAGAGCTCCTACAATGAGCAGTTCTTC.

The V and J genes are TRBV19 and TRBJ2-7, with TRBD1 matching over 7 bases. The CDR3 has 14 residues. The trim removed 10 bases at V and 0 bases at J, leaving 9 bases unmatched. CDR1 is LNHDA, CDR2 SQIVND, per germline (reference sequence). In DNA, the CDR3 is TGTGCCACCGAAAGGACAGGCGGCTCCTACGAGCAGTACTTC. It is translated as CATERTGGSYEQYF.

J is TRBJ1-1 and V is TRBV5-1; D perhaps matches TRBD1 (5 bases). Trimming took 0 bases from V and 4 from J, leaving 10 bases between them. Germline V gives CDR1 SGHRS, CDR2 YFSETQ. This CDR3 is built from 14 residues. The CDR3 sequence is CASSLGWGSTEAFF. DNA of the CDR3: TGCGCCAGCAGCTTGGGGTGGGGCTCCACTGAAGCTTTCTTT.

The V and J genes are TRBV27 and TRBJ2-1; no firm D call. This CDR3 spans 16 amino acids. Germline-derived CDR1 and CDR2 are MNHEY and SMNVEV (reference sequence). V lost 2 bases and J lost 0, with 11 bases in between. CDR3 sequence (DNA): TGTGCCAGCAGTTTAAAGGGAATCAGCTCCTACAATGAGCAGTTCTTC. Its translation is CASSLKGISSYNEQFF.

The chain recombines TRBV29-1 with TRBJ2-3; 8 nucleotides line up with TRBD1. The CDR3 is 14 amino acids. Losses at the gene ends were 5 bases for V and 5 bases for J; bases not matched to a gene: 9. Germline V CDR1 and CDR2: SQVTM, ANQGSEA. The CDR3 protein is CSVTKGTGGDTQYF. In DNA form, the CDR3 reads TGCAGCGTTACCAAGGGAACAGGGGGAGATACGCAGTATTTT.

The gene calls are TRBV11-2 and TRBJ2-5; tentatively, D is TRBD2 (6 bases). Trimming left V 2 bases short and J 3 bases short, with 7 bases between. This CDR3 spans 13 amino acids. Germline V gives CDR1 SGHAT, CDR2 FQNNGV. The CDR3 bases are TGTGCCAGCAGCTTATGGGGGGAAGAGACCCAGTACTTC. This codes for CASSLWGEETQYF.

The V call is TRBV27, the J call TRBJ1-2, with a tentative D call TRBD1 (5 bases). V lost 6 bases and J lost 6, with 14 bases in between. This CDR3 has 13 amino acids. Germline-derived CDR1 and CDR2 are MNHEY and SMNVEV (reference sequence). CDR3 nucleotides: TGTGCCAGCAGCCCTGTTGGGACGAATGGCTACACCTTC. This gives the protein CASSPVGTNGYTF.